This is a list of T cell receptor beta chains from one sample in a study of T-cell reconstitution after alpha-beta-depleted transplantation in children. TCRdb processed the PCR reads anew with MiXCR; each CDR3 protein has one entry. The profile shows 200,000 to 250,000 distinct CDR3 sequences, under 13% of them singletons. Here the sequenced sample was PBMCs, taken before TCRalphabeta/CD19-depleted stem cell transplant. The origin of the receptors is a child under three years old with acute myeloid leukemia, due to receive a stem cell transplant. Both conserved end residues are trimmed from each CDR3.

J gene: TRBJ2-1
V gene: TRBV7-3
CDR3 protein: ASSLRLGGDSASLSSYNEQF

J gene: TRBJ2-5
V gene: TRBV6-5
CDR3 protein: ASRGTGVETQY

J gene: TRBJ1-1
V gene: TRBV20-1
CDR3 protein: SAYPKYTEAF

J gene: TRBJ1-4
V gene: TRBV5-4
CDR3 protein: ASSLIPGEKLF

J gene: TRBJ2-7
V gene: TRBV9
CDR3 protein: ASSEQAGAPYEQY

J gene: TRBJ1-5
V gene: TRBV7-6
CDR3 protein: ASSAVGGYSNQPQH

J gene: TRBJ2-5
V gene: TRBV7-9
CDR3 protein: ASSRVGSLETQY

J gene: TRBJ1-2
V gene: TRBV12-3/TRBV12-4
CDR3 protein: ASSFAQGANYGYT

J gene: TRBJ2-5
V gene: TRBV20-1
CDR3 protein: CAHPRGGLTSNQETQY

J gene: TRBJ1-2
V gene: TRBV6-5
CDR3 protein: ASSSTVNNYGYT

J gene: TRBJ1-2
V gene: TRBV5-1
CDR3 protein: ASSLGLMGYGYT

J gene: TRBJ1-2
V gene: TRBV7-2
CDR3 protein: ASSPGQGNYGYT

J gene: TRBJ2-1
V gene: TRBV27
CDR3 protein: ASSWSRNKGNEQF

J gene: TRBJ2-2
V gene: TRBV5-4
CDR3 protein: ASSQTSVGLTGELF

J gene: TRBJ2-7
V gene: TRBV28
CDR3 protein: ASSSPGQGSYEQY

J gene: TRBJ2-1
V gene: TRBV5-1
CDR3 protein: ASSFLPGQGANEQF

J gene: TRBJ2-1
V gene: TRBV6-1
CDR3 protein: ASRFRPHPDNEQF

J gene: TRBJ1-1
V gene: TRBV7-9
CDR3 protein: ASSYWTGWDTEAF

J gene: TRBJ2-7
V gene: TRBV7-2
CDR3 protein: ASSLTNSYEQY

J gene: TRBJ2-7
V gene: TRBV29-1
CDR3 protein: SAAKGASSYEQY

J gene: TRBJ2-1
V gene: TRBV11-3
CDR3 protein: ASSLYGGHSSYNEQF

J gene: TRBJ2-3
V gene: TRBV12-3/TRBV12-4
CDR3 protein: ASRTGSDTQY

J gene: TRBJ2-2
V gene: TRBV5-1
CDR3 protein: ASSLDGQGLAGELF

J gene: TRBJ1-1
V gene: TRBV5-1
CDR3 protein: ASSLAIGTEAF

J gene: TRBJ2-1
V gene: TRBV19
CDR3 protein: ASTGQAGSSYNEQL

J gene: TRBJ2-1
V gene: TRBV9
CDR3 protein: ASSAAGQKYNEQF

J gene: TRBJ2-3
V gene: TRBV19
CDR3 protein: ASSIDQQPTDTQY

J gene: TRBJ2-5
V gene: TRBV5-1
CDR3 protein: ASSLVLADQETQY

J gene: TRBJ2-1
V gene: TRBV7-3
CDR3 protein: ANSLNSGGASYNEQF

J gene: TRBJ1-1
V gene: TRBV5-1
CDR3 protein: ASTQTGGLNTEAF

J gene: TRBJ2-5
V gene: TRBV5-6
CDR3 protein: ASPDRGLETQY

J gene: TRBJ1-1
V gene: TRBV5-1
CDR3 protein: ASSRTWPSQFTEAF

J gene: TRBJ2-4
V gene: TRBV29-1
CDR3 protein: SAGDTGVKNIQY

J gene: TRBJ2-7
V gene: TRBV28
CDR3 protein: ASSLAPLPAPYEQY

J gene: TRBJ2-5
V gene: TRBV5-1
CDR3 protein: ASSKTGITETQY

J gene: TRBJ1-6
V gene: TRBV27
CDR3 protein: ASSSPVGSSYNSPLH

J gene: TRBJ1-1
V gene: TRBV3-1
CDR3 protein: ASSQGGQGNTEAF

J gene: TRBJ2-5
V gene: TRBV20-1
CDR3 protein: SATRRQETQY

J gene: TRBJ1-2
V gene: TRBV27
CDR3 protein: ASSLRRMHGYT

J gene: TRBJ2-7
V gene: TRBV28
CDR3 protein: ASSLTTRGEQY

J gene: TRBJ2-4
V gene: TRBV11-2
CDR3 protein: ASSLETQEAQY

J gene: TRBJ2-7
V gene: TRBV7-7
CDR3 protein: ASSSGTGSSYEQY

J gene: TRBJ2-3
V gene: TRBV7-7
CDR3 protein: ASSPTSGRGGGMDTQY

J gene: TRBJ1-1
V gene: TRBV20-1
CDR3 protein: SARDPVWNTEAF